This T cell receptor beta chain was identified during a study of liver allograft versus peripheral blood T cells (dated by TCRdb to between 2020 and 2021). Context from the whole study: In liver transplant recipients, the study looked at T cell receptor repertoires in the peripheral blood and set them against the repertoires found within the transplanted livers.

As regards this clonotype: Its target antigen remains unknown. Nothing much larger sits one base from this clone, and base qualities are not available.

The paper as a whole reports these results and caveats: The T cell receptor repertoires within liver allografts were reported to be different from the T cell receptor repertoires detected in peripheral blood.

The data were produced on an Illumina MiSeq. In TCRdb, the public reads were trimmed at Q25 with fastp and aligned with MiXCR, with productive beta chains retained. When rows share a CDR3 protein, they turn into one entry using the most common DNA and genes. The sample contains around 12,000 distinct CDR3 sequences, approximately 17% of them found a single time. About 13% of the sample comes from the top ten. From a lookup of the germline V gene (reference sequence), CDR1 and CDR2 are MNHNY and SVGAGI. The CDR3 runs 16 amino acids, cysteine and phenylalanine included. Just CDR3 DNA is preserved here, 48 bases in frame from base 1. V is cut by 1 base and J by 0 bases, and the space between the germline ends is 10 bases.

The sequence links TRBV6-6 to TRBJ1-5, and possibly TRBD1, on 6 matching bases. The sequence derives from a human patient who had a liver transplant. Some T cells seen after a transplant may have their origin in the graft donor. CDR3 loop: CASSYLQGSSNQPQHF. In nucleotide form, the sequence is TGTGCCAGCAGTTACTTACAGGGAAGTAGCAATCAGCCCCAGCATTTT.